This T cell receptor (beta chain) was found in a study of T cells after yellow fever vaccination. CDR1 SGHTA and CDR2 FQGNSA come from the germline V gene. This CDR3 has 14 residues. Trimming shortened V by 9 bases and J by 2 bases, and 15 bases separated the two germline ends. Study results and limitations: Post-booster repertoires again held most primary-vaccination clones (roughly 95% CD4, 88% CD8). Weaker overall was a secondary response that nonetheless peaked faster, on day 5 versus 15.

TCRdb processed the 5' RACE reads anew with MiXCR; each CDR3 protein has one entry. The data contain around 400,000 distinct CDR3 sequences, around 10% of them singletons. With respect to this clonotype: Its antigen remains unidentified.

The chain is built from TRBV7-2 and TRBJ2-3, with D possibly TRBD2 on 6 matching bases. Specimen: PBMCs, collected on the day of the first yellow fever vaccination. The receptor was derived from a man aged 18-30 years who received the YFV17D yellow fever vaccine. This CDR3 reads CASTGGFTTDTQYF. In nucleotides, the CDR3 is TGTGCCAGTACTGGAGGGTTTACCACAGATACGCAGTATTTT. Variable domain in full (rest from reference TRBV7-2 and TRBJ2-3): GAGVSQSPSNKVTEKGKDVELRCDPISGHTALYWYRQSLGQGLEFLIYFQGNSAPDKSGLPSDRFSAERTGGSVSTLTIQRTQQEDSAVYLCASTGGFTTDTQYFGPGTRLTVL.